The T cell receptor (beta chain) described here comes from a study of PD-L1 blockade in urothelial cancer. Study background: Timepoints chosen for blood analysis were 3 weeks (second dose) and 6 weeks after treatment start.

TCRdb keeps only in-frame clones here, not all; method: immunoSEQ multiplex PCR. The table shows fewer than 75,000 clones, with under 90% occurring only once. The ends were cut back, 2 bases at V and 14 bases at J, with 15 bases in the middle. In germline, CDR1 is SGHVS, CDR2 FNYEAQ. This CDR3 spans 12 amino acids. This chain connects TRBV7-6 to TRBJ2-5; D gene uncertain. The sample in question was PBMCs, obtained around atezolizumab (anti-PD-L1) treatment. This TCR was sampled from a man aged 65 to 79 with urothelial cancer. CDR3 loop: CASSLTSPPLYF. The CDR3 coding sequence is TGTGCCAGCAGCTTAACCAGTCCCCCCCTTTACTTC.